This passage covers 29 T cell receptor beta chains from one sample sequenced in a study of OX40 agonist ivuxolimab in advanced cancers. Produced via immunoSEQ multiplex PCR; TCRdb's table is partial and in-frame only. The sample holds tens of thousands of clones; about nine tenths are singletons and the top ten take around 0.51%. This material consisted of CD4+ or CD8+ T cells sorted from blood, taken in a trial of the OX40 agonist ivuxolimab. The source of these receptors is an adult with an advanced solid tumor such as melanoma, head and neck, liver or kidney cancer.

J is TRBJ2-1 and V is TRBV5-6; the match to TRBD1 covers 10 bases. Trimming took 2 bases from V and 6 from J; bases not matched to a gene: 5. Germline V gene lookup returns CDR1 SGHDT and CDR2 YYEEEE. This CDR3 contains 15 residues. The CDR3 is CASSFGTGVLNEQFF. The CDR3 DNA follows: TGTGCCAGCAGCTTTGGGACAGGGGTCCTCAATGAGCAGTTCTTC.

The chain joins TRBV20-1 to TRBJ2-5, with D possibly TRBD1 on 6 matching bases. The germline V gene encodes CDR1 DFQATT and CDR2 SNEGSKA (reference sequence). This CDR3 contains 10 residues. CDR3 sequence reads: CGTGKETQYF. As DNA, the CDR3 is TGCGGTACAGGGAAAGAGACCCAGTACTTC.

J is TRBJ2-3 and V is TRBV29-1; tentative D call: TRBD1 (6 bases). In germline, CDR1 is SQVTM, CDR2 ANQGSEA. V dropped 7 bases and J dropped 4 bases, with 12 bases sitting between them. This CDR3 comprises 12 residues. CDR3 in DNA: TGCAGCGCGGACAGAGGCCCAGATACGCAGTATTTT. This gives the protein CSADRGPDTQYF.

This chain connects TRBV29-1 to TRBJ2-3; 9 bases map to TRBD2. The V segment lost 2 bases and the J segment 3 bases; nucleotides outside the gene matches: 9. This CDR3 comprises 16 residues. Germline V gives CDR1 SQVTM, CDR2 ANQGSEA. The CDR3 spells CSVERGSGSETDTQYF. The DNA for the CDR3 is TGCAGCGTTGAAAGGGGTAGCGGGAGCGAAACAGATACGCAGTATTTT.

The chain is built from TRBV7-8 and TRBJ2-1; 9 positions agree with TRBD1. The V gene's germline CDR1 is SGHVS and CDR2 FQNEAQ. The CDR3 contains 15 residues. Trimming took 2 bases from V and 4 from J; bases not matched to a gene: 3. In nucleotides, the CDR3 is TGTGCCAGCAGCTTAAGGGACAGGGATTACAATGAGCAGTTCTTC. Its protein is CASSLRDRDYNEQFF.

This chain links TRBV5-4 with TRBJ2-5; TRBD2 matches at 11 bases. Germline V lookup: CDR1 SGHNT, CDR2 YYREEE (reference sequence). V lost 3 bases, J lost 5 bases, and 9 bases stayed unmatched. The CDR3 spans 16 residues. The CDR3 region has the DNA TGTGCCAGCAGCTCATTAGCGGGAGGGCCTGGGGAGACCCAGTACTTC. Amino acid sequence: CASSSLAGGPGETQYF.

This clone was observed once. The chain employs TRBV19 and TRBJ2-7; D perhaps matches TRBD2 (5 bases). Trimming removed 5 bases from V and 3 bases from J, with 14 bases in between. CDR3 size: 14 residues. The germline CDR1 and CDR2 sequences are LNHDA and SQIVND (reference sequence). The CDR3 protein is CASSLRGLFYEQYF. The CDR3 bases are TGTGCCAGTAGTTTAAGAGGGCTTTTCTACGAGCAGTACTTC. The full variable domain, rest sourced from reference TRBV19 and TRBJ2-7, is DGGITQSPKYLFRKEGQNVTLSCEQNLNHDAMYWYRQDPGQGLRLIYYSQIVNDFQKGDIAEGYSVSREKKESFPLTVTSAQKNPTAFYLCASSLRGLFYEQYFGPGTRLTVT.

The chain joins TRBV7-2 to TRBJ2-5; a weak D match, TRBD2 (6 bases). Germline lookup yields CDR1 SGHTA and CDR2 FQGNSA. This CDR3 has 16 residues. The V end lost 1 base, the J end lost 5 bases, and 17 bases lay between the germline ends. CDR3 in amino acids: CASSLGTEGGRETQYF. DNA of the CDR3: TGTGCCAGCAGCTTAGGGACGGAGGGAGGAAGGGAGACCCAGTACTTC. The full variable domain, completed using reference TRBV7-2 and TRBJ2-5, is GAGVSQSPSNKVTEKGKDVELRCDPISGHTALYWYRQSLGQGLEFLIYFQGNSAPDKSGLPSDRFSAERTGGSVSTLTIQRTQQEDSAVYLCASSLGTEGGRETQYFGPGTRLLVL.

The J gene is TRBJ2-3, the V gene TRBV4-1; no reliable D call. This CDR3 is 15 amino acids long. Germline-derived CDR1 and CDR2 are MGHRA and YSYEKL. Trimming stripped 0 bases from V and 4 bases from J, with 11 bases between. The CDR3, as DNA: TGCGCCAGCAGCCAAGAAGGTAGCAGTGCAGATACGCAGTATTTT. This sequence encodes CASSQEGSSADTQYF.

The rearrangement links TRBV7-2 to TRBJ2-1; TRBD2 matches at 11 bases. The CDR3 has 16 residues. The J segment lost 8 bases and the V segment lost 0 bases, leaving 6 bases of the junction unmatched. Germline V CDR1 and CDR2: SGHTA, FQGNSA. DNA of the CDR3: TGTGCCAGCAGCTTAGCGGCTAGCGGGAGGATCCATGAGCAGTTCTTC. Translating it yields CASSLAASGRIHEQFF.

V gene TRBV10-3 combines with J gene TRBJ2-7, with TRBD2 matching over 13 bases. The CDR3 consists of 17 residues. The ends lost 4 bases at V and 5 bases at J; junction bases unmatched: 11. CDR1 is ENHRY, CDR2 SYGVKD, per germline. CDR3 nucleotide sequence: TGTGCCATCAGTGTAGGACTAGCGGGAGCAGGGCTGGACGAGCAGTACTTC. Translating it yields CAISVGLAGAGLDEQYF.

V is TRBV7-3 and J is TRBJ2-3; no reliable D call. This CDR3 spans 15 amino acids. V was trimmed by 1 base and J by 6 bases, leaving 14 bases between them. Looked up from germline, CDR1 is SGHTA and CDR2 is FQGTGA. As DNA, the CDR3 is TGTGCCAGCAGCTTAAACCGGGCCCTCTCGGATACGCAGTATTTT. Protein product: CASSLNRALSDTQYF.

The chain couples TRBV19 to TRBJ1-2; D remains ambiguous. Germline assignment: CDR1 LNHDA and CDR2 SQIVND (reference sequence). Trimming stripped 6 bases from V and 3 bases from J, with 14 bases between. The CDR3 sequence is 14 residues long. The CDR3 loop is CASRLTGGYYGYTF. The CDR3 nucleotides read TGTGCCAGTAGACTCACGGGAGGATACTATGGCTACACCTTC.

The chain uses TRBV5-4 and TRBJ1-4; D possibly corresponds to TRBD1 (5 bases). V lost 4 bases and J 3 bases, leaving 13 bases between the germline ends. The CDR3 has 15 amino acids. The germline V gene encodes CDR1 SGHNT and CDR2 YYREEE (reference sequence). For the CDR3, the DNA is TGTGCCAGCAGCCCGGAGCCGGGGCCTAATGAAAAACTGTTTTTT. This encodes CASSPEPGPNEKLFF. Full variable domain (outside the CDR3, taken from reference TRBV5-4 and TRBJ1-4): ETGVTQSPTHLIKTRGQQVTLRCSSQSGHNTVSWYQQALGQGPQFIFQYYREEENGRGNFPPRFSGLQFPNYSSELNVNALELDDSALYLCASSPEPGPNEKLFFGSGTQLSVL.

The chain carries TRBV30 and TRBJ1-2; D is ambiguous. Deletions cut 7 bases from V and 3 bases from J, with 12 bases between. Germline CDR1 reads GTSNPN; CDR2 reads SVGIG (reference sequence). The CDR3 contains 12 residues. CDR3 loop: CASLGVDYGYTF. CDR3 nucleotide sequence: TGTGCCTCACTCGGGGTGGACTATGGCTACACCTTC.

This sequence joins TRBV5-1 and TRBJ2-5; D possibly uses TRBD1 or TRBD2 (5 bases each). The CDR3 consists of 16 residues. Germline CDR1 and CDR2: SGHRS and YFSETQ. Trimming left V 0 bases short and J 3 bases short, with 15 bases between. The CDR3 DNA is TGCGCCAGCAGCTTGGCCGTAGGGACCCTTGAAGAGACCCAGTACTTC. This translates into CASSLAVGTLEETQYF.

The chain links TRBV30 to TRBJ2-7; a weak D match, TRBD1 (5 bases). Germline CDR1 reads GTSNPN; CDR2 reads SVGIG (reference sequence). CDR3 length equals 12 residues. V was shortened by 2 bases and J by 3 bases, with 8 bases between the two germline ends. The CDR3 sequence: CAWSWQGYEQYF. The CDR3 DNA is TGTGCCTGGAGTTGGCAGGGCTACGAGCAGTACTTC.

This chain joins TRBV29-1 and TRBJ2-1, with 10 bases identical to TRBD1. CDR3 length equals 16 residues. V was clipped by 3 bases and J by 3 bases; unmatched bases: 8. CDR1 and CDR2 (germline): SQVTM, ANQGSEA. The CDR3 region is CSVDVPGQGFYNEQFF. CDR3 DNA sequence: TGCAGCGTTGATGTCCCGGGACAGGGGTTCTACAATGAGCAGTTCTTC.

This chain connects TRBV19 to TRBJ1-5; TRBD1 aligns across 7 bases. This CDR3 comprises 13 residues. V shed 9 bases and J 4 bases; nucleotides not matched to a gene: 6. Germline CDR1 LNHDA, CDR2 SQIVND (reference sequence). The CDR3 loop is CASTTGLNQPQHF. The CDR3 DNA reads as TGTGCCAGCACGACAGGGTTGAATCAGCCCCAGCATTTT.

This clone was found once. J is TRBJ1-1 and V is TRBV7-9; perhaps TRBD1 as D (6 bases). This CDR3 contains 13 residues. Trimming removed 10 bases at V and 0 bases at J, with 12 bases between. Germline V gene lookup returns CDR1 SEHNR and CDR2 FQNEAQ (reference sequence). The CDR3 DNA is TGTGCCACGAAAGGGGGTCTGAACACTGAAGCTTTCTTT. Amino acid sequence: CATKGGLNTEAFF.

The V and J genes are TRBV5-1 and TRBJ2-3, with 14 bases fitting TRBD2. J gave up 3 bases and V 2 bases, and 5 bases lay outside the gene matches. The CDR3 runs 17 residues. In germline, CDR1 is SGHRS, CDR2 YFSETQ. The CDR3 DNA sequence: TGCGCCAGCAGCTTTGGGACTAGCGGGAGAAGGACAGATACGCAGTATTTT. The encoded protein is CASSFGTSGRRTDTQYF.

The V gene is TRBV6-1, the J gene TRBJ1-5, with D possibly matching TRBD1 (5 bases). This CDR3 has 14 amino acids. V lost 7 bases, J lost 9 bases, and 19 bases lay in between. Looked up from germline, CDR1 is MNHNS and CDR2 is SASEGT. CDR3 in amino acids: CASTTQLGGLPQHF. The CDR3 DNA sequence: TGTGCCAGCACTACTCAATTGGGGGGGTTGCCCCAGCATTTT.

The chain carries TRBV30 and TRBJ1-5; perhaps TRBD1 as D (5 bases). Trimming removed 2 bases from V and 6 bases from J, with 11 bases in between. Germline V CDR1 and CDR2: GTSNPN, SVGIG (reference sequence). This CDR3 comprises 13 residues. CDR3 loop: CAWSSREGQPQHF. The CDR3 DNA sequence: TGTGCCTGGAGTAGCAGGGAAGGTCAGCCCCAGCATTTT.

The V gene is TRBV7-2, the J gene TRBJ2-7; perhaps TRBD2 as D (7 bases). CDR1 and CDR2 (germline): SGHTA, FQGNSA. This CDR3 contains 15 residues. V lost 4 bases and J 7 bases, leaving 20 bases between the germline ends. The CDR3 nucleotides read TGTGCCAGCAGCTACCAAGGGGGGGCTAGCGTTGAGCAGTACTTC. Amino acid sequence: CASSYQGGASVEQYF.

This clone was counted a single time. This chain connects TRBV7-9 to TRBJ2-1; TRBD2 agrees at 8 bases. The junction had 5 bases not matched to a gene; V was cut back by 1 base and J by 6 bases. Germline lookup yields CDR1 SEHNR and CDR2 FQNEAQ (reference sequence). The length of the CDR3 is 15 residues. CDR3 bases: TGTGCCAGCAGCTTAGGCGGGAGCGGGGGCAATGAGCAGTTCTTC. It codes for CASSLGGSGGNEQFF.

As for this clone: Other DNA sequences in the same sample also yield this CDR3. The CDR3, as DNA: TGTGCCAGCAGTTATTGGCGGGAGGGCCACGAGCAGTACTTC. Its protein is CASSYWREGHEQYF. This sequence joins TRBV6-5 and TRBJ2-7, with 9 bases aligning to TRBD2. CDR1 is MNHEY, CDR2 SVGAGI, per germline. This CDR3 contains 14 residues. V shed 3 bases, J shed 5 bases, and the junction held 5 bases outside the gene matches.

On this clone: Within the sample, other DNA sequences also encode this same CDR3. CDR3 nucleotide sequence: TGTGCCAGCAGCGCCCGACAGGGTGGCACAGATACGCAGTATTTT. Its protein product is CASSARQGGTDTQYF. The chain uses TRBV9 and TRBJ2-3; 7 bases align to TRBD1. The junction had 5 bases not matched to a gene; V was cut back by 3 bases and J by 1 base. Germline assignment: CDR1 SGDLS and CDR2 YYNGEE. The CDR3 totals 15 residues.

The chain recombines TRBV5-1 with TRBJ2-6; 9 bases line up with TRBD1. The CDR3 length is 18 residues. Germline lookup yields CDR1 SGHRS and CDR2 YFSETQ. J was trimmed by 0 bases and V by 0 bases; bases with no gene match: 4. CDR3 coding DNA: TGCGCCAGCAGCTTGGGACAGGGGGTTTACTCTGGGGCCAACGTCCTGACTTTC. It is translated as CASSLGQGVYSGANVLTF.

V usage is TRBV30 and J usage is TRBJ1-1; TRBD1 aligns across 7 bases. J lost 0 bases, V lost 4 bases, and 8 bases had no gene match. This CDR3 region has 15 residues. Germline CDR1 and CDR2: GTSNPN and SVGIG (reference sequence). The CDR3 nucleotides read TGTGCCTGGAAAAGTCTAACAGGGGTGAACACTGAAGCTTTCTTT. It encodes CAWKSLTGVNTEAFF.